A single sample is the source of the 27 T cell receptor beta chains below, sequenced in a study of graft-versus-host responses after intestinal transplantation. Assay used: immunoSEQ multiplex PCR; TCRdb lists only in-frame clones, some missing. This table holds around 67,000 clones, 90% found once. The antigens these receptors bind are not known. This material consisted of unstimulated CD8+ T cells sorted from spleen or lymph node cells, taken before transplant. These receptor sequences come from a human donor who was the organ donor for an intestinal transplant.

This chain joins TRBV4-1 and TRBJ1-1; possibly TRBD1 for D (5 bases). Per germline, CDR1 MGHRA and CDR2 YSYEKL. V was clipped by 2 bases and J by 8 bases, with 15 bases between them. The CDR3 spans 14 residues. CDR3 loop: CASSQNGGFYEAFF. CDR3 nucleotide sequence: TGCGCCAGCAGCCAAAACGGGGGATTTTACGAAGCTTTCTTT.

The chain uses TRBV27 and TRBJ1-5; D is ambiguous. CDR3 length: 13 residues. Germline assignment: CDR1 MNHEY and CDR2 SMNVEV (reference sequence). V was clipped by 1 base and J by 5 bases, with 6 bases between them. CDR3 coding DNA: TGTGCCAGCAGTTTATTCCCGTATCAGCCCCAGCATTTT. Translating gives CASSLFPYQPQHF.

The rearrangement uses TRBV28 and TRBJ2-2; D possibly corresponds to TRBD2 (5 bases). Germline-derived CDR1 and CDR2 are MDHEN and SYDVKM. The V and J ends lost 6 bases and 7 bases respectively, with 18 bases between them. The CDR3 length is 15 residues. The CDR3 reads CASSVSRGIDGELFF. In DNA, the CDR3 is TGTGCCAGCAGCGTCTCCCGGGGTATTGACGGGGAGCTGTTTTTT.

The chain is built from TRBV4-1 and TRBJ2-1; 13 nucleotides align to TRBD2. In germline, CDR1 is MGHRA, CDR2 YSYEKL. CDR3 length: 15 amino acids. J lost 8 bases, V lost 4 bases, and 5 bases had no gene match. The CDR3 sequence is CASSPGTSGVYEQFF. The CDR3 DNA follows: TGCGCCAGCAGCCCCGGGACTAGCGGGGTCTATGAGCAGTTCTTC.

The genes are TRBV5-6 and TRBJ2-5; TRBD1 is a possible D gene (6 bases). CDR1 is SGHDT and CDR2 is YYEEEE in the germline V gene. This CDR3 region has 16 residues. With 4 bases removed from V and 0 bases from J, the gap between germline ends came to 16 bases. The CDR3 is CASSPMGAPYQETQYF. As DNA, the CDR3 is TGTGCCAGCAGCCCGATGGGGGCTCCGTACCAAGAGACCCAGTACTTC.

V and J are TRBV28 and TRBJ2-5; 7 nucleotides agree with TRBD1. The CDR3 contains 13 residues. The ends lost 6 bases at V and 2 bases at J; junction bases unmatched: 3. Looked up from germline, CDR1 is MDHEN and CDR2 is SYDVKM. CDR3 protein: CASRGTAQETQYF. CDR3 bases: TGTGCCAGCAGGGGGACAGCTCAAGAGACCCAGTACTTC.

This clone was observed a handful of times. The CDR3 reads CASRSLEAAPAPYEQYV. The CDR3 DNA follows: TGTGCCAGCAGATCACTAGAGGCGGCTCCAGCCCCCTACGAGCAGTACGTC. The rearrangement links TRBV27 to TRBJ2-7, with a possible D match to TRBD2 (5 bases). This CDR3 comprises 17 residues. The V end was cut by 6 bases, the J end by 2 bases, with 23 bases between. The germline V gene encodes CDR1 MNHEY and CDR2 SMNVEV (reference sequence).

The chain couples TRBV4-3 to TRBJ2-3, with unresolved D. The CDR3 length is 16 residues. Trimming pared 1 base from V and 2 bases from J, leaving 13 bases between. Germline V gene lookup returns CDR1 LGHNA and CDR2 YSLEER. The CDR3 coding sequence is TGCGCCAGCAGCCAAGCTCCAAGAGGAACCACAGATACGCAGTATTTT. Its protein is CASSQAPRGTTDTQYF.

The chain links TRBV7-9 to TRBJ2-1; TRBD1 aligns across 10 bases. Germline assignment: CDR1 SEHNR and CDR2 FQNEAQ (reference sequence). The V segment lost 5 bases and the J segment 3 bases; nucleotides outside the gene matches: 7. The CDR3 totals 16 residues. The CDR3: CASSPVTGGYYNEQFF. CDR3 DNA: TGTGCCAGCAGCCCCGTGACAGGGGGCTACTACAATGAGCAGTTCTTC.

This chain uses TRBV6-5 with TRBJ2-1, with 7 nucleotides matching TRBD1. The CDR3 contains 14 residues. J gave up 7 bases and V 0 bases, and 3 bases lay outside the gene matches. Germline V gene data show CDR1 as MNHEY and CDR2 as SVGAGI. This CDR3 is CASSYSGRGNEQFF. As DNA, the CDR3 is TGTGCCAGCAGTTACTCGGGCAGGGGGAATGAGCAGTTCTTC.

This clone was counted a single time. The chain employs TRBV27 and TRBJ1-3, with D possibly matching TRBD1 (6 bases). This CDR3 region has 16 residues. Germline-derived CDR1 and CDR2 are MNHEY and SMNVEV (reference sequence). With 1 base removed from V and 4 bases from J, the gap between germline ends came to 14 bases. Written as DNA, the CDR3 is TGTGCCAGCAGTTTATACGGGTCAGGGGCCGGAAACACCATATATTTT. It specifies CASSLYGSGAGNTIYF.

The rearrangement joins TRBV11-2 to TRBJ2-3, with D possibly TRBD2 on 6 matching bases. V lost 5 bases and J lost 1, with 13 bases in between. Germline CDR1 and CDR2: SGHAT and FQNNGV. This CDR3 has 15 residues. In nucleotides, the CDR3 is TGTGCCAGCAGCCTGCTTACGGGGGGCACAGATACGCAGTATTTT. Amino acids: CASSLLTGGTDTQYF.

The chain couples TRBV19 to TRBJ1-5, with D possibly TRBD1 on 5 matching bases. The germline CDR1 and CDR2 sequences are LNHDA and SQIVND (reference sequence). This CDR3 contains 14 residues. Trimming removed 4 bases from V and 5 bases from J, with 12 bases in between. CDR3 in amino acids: CASSTDSADQPQHF. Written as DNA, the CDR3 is TGTGCCAGTAGTACTGACAGTGCGGATCAGCCCCAGCATTTT.

CDR3 residues: CASSLGQLPFF. CDR3 nucleotide sequence: TGTGCCAGCAGCTTAGGACAGCTACCGTTCTTC. This chain links TRBV7-8 with TRBJ2-1, with D perhaps TRBD1 (5 bases). This CDR3 is built from 11 residues. V was trimmed by 1 base and J by 15 bases, leaving 10 bases between them. Germline V gene lookup returns CDR1 SGHVS and CDR2 FQNEAQ.

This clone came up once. The CDR3 DNA sequence: TGTGCCAGCAGCCCTACAGGGTGGGGATTTATGAGCTACACCTTC. Translating it yields CASSPTGWGFMSYTF. This chain uses TRBV7-2 with TRBJ1-2; possible D gene TRBD1, 6 bases. CDR1 is SGHTA, CDR2 FQGNSA, per germline. The CDR3 length is 15 residues. V lost 5 bases and J lost 9, with 22 bases in between.

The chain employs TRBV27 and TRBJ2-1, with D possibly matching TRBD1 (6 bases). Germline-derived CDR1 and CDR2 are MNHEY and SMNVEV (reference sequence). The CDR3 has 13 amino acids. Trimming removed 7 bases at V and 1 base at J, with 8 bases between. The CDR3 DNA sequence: TGTGCCAGCACTACAGGGTCCTACAATGAGCAGTTCTTC. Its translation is CASTTGSYNEQFF.

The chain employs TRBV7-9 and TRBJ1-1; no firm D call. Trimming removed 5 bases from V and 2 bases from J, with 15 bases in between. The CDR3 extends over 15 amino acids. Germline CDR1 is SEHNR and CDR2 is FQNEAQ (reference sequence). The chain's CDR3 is CASSGSPAPNTEAFF. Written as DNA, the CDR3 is TGTGCCAGCAGCGGTAGTCCCGCTCCCAACACTGAAGCTTTCTTT.

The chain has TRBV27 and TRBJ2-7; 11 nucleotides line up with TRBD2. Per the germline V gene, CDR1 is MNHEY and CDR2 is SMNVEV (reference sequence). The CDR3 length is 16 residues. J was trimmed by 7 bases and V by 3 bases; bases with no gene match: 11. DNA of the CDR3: TGTGCCAGCAGTTTGGCGGCGCTAGCGGGGGGTTGGGAGCAGTACGTC. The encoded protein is CASSLAALAGGWEQYV.

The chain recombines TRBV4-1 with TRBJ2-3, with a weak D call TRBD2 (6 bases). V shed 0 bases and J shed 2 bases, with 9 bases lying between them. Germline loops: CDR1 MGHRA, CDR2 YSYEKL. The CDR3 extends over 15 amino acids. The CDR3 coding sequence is TGCGCCAGCAGCCAAGAACTAGCCTTCACAGATACGCAGTATTTT. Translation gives CASSQELAFTDTQYF.

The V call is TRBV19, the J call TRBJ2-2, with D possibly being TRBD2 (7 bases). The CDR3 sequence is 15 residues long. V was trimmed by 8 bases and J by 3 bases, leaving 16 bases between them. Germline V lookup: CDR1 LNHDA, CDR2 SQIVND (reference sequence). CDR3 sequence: CASREGGTYTGELFF. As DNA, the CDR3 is TGTGCCAGTCGTGAGGGGGGGACCTACACCGGGGAGCTGTTTTTT.

The CDR3 sequence is CASSHGKADTQYF. CDR3 DNA sequence: TGTGCCAGCAGCCACGGTAAAGCAGATACGCAGTATTTT. The J gene is TRBJ2-3, the V gene TRBV5-6; D is ambiguous. The V and J ends lost 4 bases and 4 bases respectively, with 10 bases between them. The CDR3 contains 13 residues. Germline loops: CDR1 SGHDT, CDR2 YYEEEE.

The CDR3 loop is CASSLGQGIGAQHF. The CDR3 DNA is TGCGCCAGCAGCCTCGGACAGGGCATAGGGGCCCAGCATTTT. V and J are TRBV5-1 and TRBJ1-5; TRBD1 matches at 8 bases. Trimming at V came to 4 bases and at J to 11 bases, leaving 11 bases not matched to a gene. This CDR3 contains 14 residues. Germline V gives CDR1 SGHRS, CDR2 YFSETQ.

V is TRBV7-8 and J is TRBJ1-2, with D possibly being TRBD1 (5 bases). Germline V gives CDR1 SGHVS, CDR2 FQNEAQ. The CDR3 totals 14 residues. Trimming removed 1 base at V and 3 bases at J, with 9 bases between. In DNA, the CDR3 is TGTGCCAGCAGCTTAGTATGGGGCCACTATGGCTACACCTTC. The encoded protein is CASSLVWGHYGYTF.

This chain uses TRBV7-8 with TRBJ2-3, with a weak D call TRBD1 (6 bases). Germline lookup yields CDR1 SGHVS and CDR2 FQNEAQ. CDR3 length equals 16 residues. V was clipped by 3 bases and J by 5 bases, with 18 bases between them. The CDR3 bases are TGTGCCAGCAGCTTTTATCAGGGGAATCTGGAAGATACGCAGTATTTT. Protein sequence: CASSFYQGNLEDTQYF.

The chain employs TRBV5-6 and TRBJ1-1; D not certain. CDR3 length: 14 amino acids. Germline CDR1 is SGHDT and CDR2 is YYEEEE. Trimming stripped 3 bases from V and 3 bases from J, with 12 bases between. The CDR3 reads CASSSEEWYTEAFF. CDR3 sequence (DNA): TGTGCCAGCAGCTCGGAGGAGTGGTACACTGAAGCTTTCTTT.

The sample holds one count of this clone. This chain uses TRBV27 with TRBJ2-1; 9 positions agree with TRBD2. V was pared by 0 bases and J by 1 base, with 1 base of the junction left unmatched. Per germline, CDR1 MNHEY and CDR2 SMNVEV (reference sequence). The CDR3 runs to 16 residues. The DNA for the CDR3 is TGTGCCAGCAGTTTATCGGCGGGGGGGTCCTACAATGAGCAGTTCTTC. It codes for CASSLSAGGSYNEQFF.

CDR3 DNA: TGCGCCAGCAGCCCCGGACAGGGGAGCACAGATACGCAGTATTTT. As protein: CASSPGQGSTDTQYF. The chain links TRBV4-1 to TRBJ2-3, with 9 bases lining up with TRBD1. V lost 4 bases and J lost 0; bases outside the gene matches: 2. The germline CDR1 and CDR2 sequences are MGHRA and YSYEKL. The length of the CDR3 is 15 residues.